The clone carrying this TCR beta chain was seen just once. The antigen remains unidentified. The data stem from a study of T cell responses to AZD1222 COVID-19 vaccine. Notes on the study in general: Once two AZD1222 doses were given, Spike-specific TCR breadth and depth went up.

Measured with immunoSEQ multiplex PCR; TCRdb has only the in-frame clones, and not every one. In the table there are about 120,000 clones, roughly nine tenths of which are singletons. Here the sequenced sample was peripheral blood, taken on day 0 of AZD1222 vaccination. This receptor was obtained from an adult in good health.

This chain's CDR3 is CASSLKGDTEAFF. In nucleotides, the CDR3 is TGTGCCAGCAGTTTGAAAGGGGACACTGAAGCTTTCTTT. The rearrangement links TRBV27 to TRBJ1-1, with TRBD1 as a possible D gene (5 bases). This CDR3 spans 13 amino acids. The ends were cut back, 3 bases at V and 3 bases at J, with 8 bases in the middle. Germline values: CDR1 MNHEY, CDR2 SMNVEV (reference sequence).